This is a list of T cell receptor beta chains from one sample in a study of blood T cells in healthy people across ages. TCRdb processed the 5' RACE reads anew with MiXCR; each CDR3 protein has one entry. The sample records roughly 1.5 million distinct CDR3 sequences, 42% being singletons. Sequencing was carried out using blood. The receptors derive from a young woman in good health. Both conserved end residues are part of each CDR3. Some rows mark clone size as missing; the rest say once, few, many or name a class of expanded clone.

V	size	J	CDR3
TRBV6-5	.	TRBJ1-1	CASSYSGGWNTEAFF
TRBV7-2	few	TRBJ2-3	CASSPEGVAITDTQYF
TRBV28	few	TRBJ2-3	CASRGRGGSTDTQYF
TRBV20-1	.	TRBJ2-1	CSASDPLTGGDNEQFF
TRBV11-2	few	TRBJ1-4	CASSSTANGEKLFF
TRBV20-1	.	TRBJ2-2	CSARGQGGSGELFF
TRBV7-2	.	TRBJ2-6	CASSSDHGANVLTF
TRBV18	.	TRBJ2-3	CASSPIGSDTQYF
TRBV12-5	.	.	CASGPHVAGRYNEQYF
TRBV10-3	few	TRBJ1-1	CAISEGVVNTEAFF
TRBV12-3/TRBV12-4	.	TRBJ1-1	CASSSPHRLNTEAFF